These T cell receptor beta chains were read from a single sample in a study of cytomegalovirus exposure and HLA in healthy donors. Assay used: immunoSEQ multiplex PCR; TCRdb lists only in-frame clones, some missing. The table records 150,000 to 200,000 clones, just over 70% of them present only once. Sequenced: PBMCs. The receptors originated from a man aged 18 to 30 in good health and CMV-seropositive. Each CDR3 is given with its conserved first and last residue. A D gene is named only where the DNA matches it firmly. The listing skips clone size in some rows; elsewhere it reads once, few, many or a size class.

v_gene,abundance,j_gene,d_gene,CDR3aa,CDR3nt
TRBV29-1,NA,TRBJ2-2,NA,CSVEDGSSTNTGELFF,TGCAGCGTTGAAGACGGATCTTCGACAAACACCGGGGAGCTGTTTTTT
TRBV9,NA,TRBJ2-5,TRBD2,CASSVEQRGWETQYF,TGTGCCAGCAGCGTAGAACAGCGGGGGTGGGAGACCCAGTACTTC
TRBV5-1,NA,TRBJ2-1,TRBD2,CASSLQTSGRSEQFF,TGCGCCAGCAGCTTACAGACTAGCGGGAGGAGTGAGCAGTTCTTC
TRBV7-9,NA,TRBJ1-4,NA,CASSLTQGNEKLFF,TGTGCCAGCAGCTTAACGCAGGGAAACGAAAAACTGTTTTTT
TRBV15,NA,TRBJ2-2,NA,CATSTIAGELFF,TGTGCCACCAGCACAATAGCCGGGGAGCTGTTTTTT
TRBV6-5,NA,TRBJ1-3,NA,CASRSRNTIYF,TGTGCCAGCAGGTCTAGAAACACCATATATTTT
TRBV10-3,few,TRBJ1-1,NA,CAISESVRSGGEAFF,TGTGCCATCAGTGAGTCAGTAAGGTCGGGAGGGGAAGCTTTCTTT
TRBV25-1,NA,TRBJ2-1,NA,CASSSGLRYNEQFF,TGTGCCAGCAGTTCAGGGCTTCGGTACAATGAGCAGTTCTTC
TRBV7-2,once,TRBJ2-3,TRBD2,CASSSVGLDTDTQYF,TGTGCCAGCAGCTCCGTCGGACTAGACACAGATACGCAGTATTTT
TRBV7-3,NA,TRBJ1-6,TRBD1,CASSFRDSVDSPLHF,TGTGCCAGCAGCTTCCGGGACAGCGTGGATTCACCCCTCCACTTT
TRBV28,NA,TRBJ1-2,NA,CASSFDIRNGYTF,TGTGCCAGCAGTTTTGACATTCGGAACGGCTACACCTTC
TRBV11-2,NA,TRBJ2-1,TRBD2,CASSLGGAGGGTNEQFF,TGTGCCAGCAGCTTAGGGGGCGCCGGCGGGGGGACCAATGAGCAGTTCTTC
TRBV14,NA,TRBJ2-5,TRBD1,CASSPRTGVGAETQYF,TGTGCCAGCAGCCCCAGGACAGGGGTAGGGGCCGAGACCCAGTACTTC
TRBV7-2,NA,TRBJ1-1,NA,CASSGYQGSFGAFF,TGTGCCAGCAGCGGCTACCAGGGATCATTTGGAGCTTTCTTT
TRBV2,few,TRBJ1-1,TRBD1,CAGTRQGGTEAFF,TGTGCCGGAACAAGACAGGGTGGGACTGAAGCTTTCTTT
TRBV9,once,TRBJ2-3,TRBD1,CASSVGWGQGRSDTQYF,TGTGCCAGCAGCGTAGGCTGGGGACAGGGGAGGTCAGATACGCAGTATTTT
TRBV25-1,NA,TRBJ2-5,TRBD1,CATEQGAEETQYF,TGTGCCACGGAACAGGGGGCAGAAGAGACCCAGTACTTC
TRBV2,NA,TRBJ1-1,NA,CASSDHGVNTEAFF,TGTGCCAGCAGCGACCATGGAGTGAACACTGAAGCTTTCTTT
TRBV27,NA,TRBJ2-5,NA,CASSLWTRETQYF,TGTGCCAGCAGTTTATGGACACGAGAGACCCAGTACTTC
TRBV7-9,NA,TRBJ2-1,TRBD2,CASSLLAGDMLSYNEQFF,TGTGCCAGCAGCTTACTAGCGGGAGATATGCTATCCTACAATGAGCAGTTCTTC
TRBV5-6,NA,TRBJ1-5,TRBD1,CASSFYGTGGHQPQHF,TGTGCCAGCAGCTTCTACGGGACAGGGGGTCATCAGCCCCAGCATTTT
TRBV10-2,NA,TRBJ1-1,TRBD1,CASRRDRVNTEAFF,TGCGCCAGCAGAAGGGACAGGGTGAACACTGAAGCTTTCTTT
TRBV11-2,NA,TRBJ1-1,NA,CASSPGHTNTEAFF,TGTGCCAGCAGCCCGGGACACACGAACACTGAAGCTTTCTTT
TRBV7-9,NA,TRBJ1-4,TRBD1,CASSPSATGATNEKLFF,TGTGCCAGCAGCCCCTCGGCAACAGGGGCAACTAATGAAAAACTGTTTTTT
TRBV5-1,few,TRBJ1-4,NA,CASSLDREKLFF,TGCGCCAGCAGCTTGGATCGTGAGAAACTGTTTTTT
TRBV27,NA,TRBJ2-2,NA,CASRTSDTGELFF,TGTGCCAGCAGGACTTCCGACACCGGGGAGCTGTTTTTT
TRBV11-3,NA,TRBJ2-5,TRBD2,CASSLTSGRGGTQYF,TGTGCCAGCAGCTTGACTAGCGGGAGGGGGGGGACCCAGTACTTC
TRBV29-1,few,TRBJ1-1,NA,CSVMDGGRTEAFF,TGCAGCGTGATGGACGGAGGTCGGACTGAAGCTTTCTTT
TRBV10-1,NA,TRBJ1-1,NA,CATRGRGWIGAFF,TGCGCCACCCGGGGCAGGGGATGGATCGGAGCTTTCTTT
TRBV19,NA,TRBJ2-2,TRBD1,CASNDRDTGELFF,TGTGCCAGTAACGACAGGGACACCGGGGAGCTGTTTTTT
TRBV9,NA,TRBJ1-2,NA,CASSVELQGESYTF,TGTGCCAGCAGCGTAGAGCTCCAGGGTGAGAGCTACACCTTC
TRBV7-8,NA,TRBJ2-2,NA,CASSSHRTGELFF,TGTGCCAGCAGCTCCCACCGGACCGGGGAGCTGTTTTTT
TRBV18,NA,TRBJ1-1,TRBD1,CASSRQGNLNTEAFF,TGTGCCAGCTCAAGACAGGGCAATTTGAACACTGAAGCTTTCTTT
TRBV5-5,NA,TRBJ1-1,NA,CASSPGSGVNTEAFF,TGTGCCAGCAGCCCGGGGTCCGGGGTGAACACTGAAGCTTTCTTT
TRBV28,NA,TRBJ2-3,NA,CASRIRWEGGDTQYF,TGTGCCAGCCGGATCCGTTGGGAGGGGGGAGATACGCAGTATTTT
TRBV30,few,TRBJ1-5,NA,CAWSVQGGNQPQHF,TGTGCCTGGAGTGTACAGGGAGGCAATCAGCCCCAGCATTTT
TRBV6-5,NA,TRBJ1-1,NA,CASIGADRFEAFF,TGTGCCAGCATAGGGGCAGACCGATTTGAAGCTTTCTTT
TRBV5-1,NA,TRBJ1-1,NA,CASSLVPGDTEAFF,TGCGCCAGCAGCCTCGTTCCGGGGGACACTGAAGCTTTCTTT
TRBV11-1,NA,TRBJ2-1,TRBD1,CASSGTGLEGEQFF,TGTGCCAGCTCCGGGACAGGCTTAGAGGGTGAGCAGTTCTTC
TRBV28,NA,TRBJ1-3,NA,CASRGGSGNTIYF,TGTGCCAGCAGGGGGGGATCTGGAAACACCATATATTTT
TRBV5-1,NA,TRBJ2-3,NA,CASSLEQASTDTQYF,TGCGCCAGCAGCTTGGAACAGGCGTCTACAGATACGCAGTATTTT
TRBV6-1,NA,TRBJ1-1,TRBD1,CASRDGQGAEEAFF,TGTGCCAGCAGGGACGGACAGGGGGCGGAAGAAGCTTTCTTT
TRBV5-1,NA,TRBJ2-3,NA,CASSLGVSGPTDTQYF,TGCGCCAGCAGCTTGGGGGTTAGCGGCCCCACAGATACGCAGTATTTT
TRBV7-9,NA,TRBJ2-3,NA,CASSLPMGDGGIGSDTQYF,TGTGCCAGCAGCTTACCCATGGGGGACGGGGGAATCGGTTCGGATACGCAGTATTTT
TRBV7-7,NA,TRBJ1-1,NA,CASSPSDIGQSEAFF,TGTGCTAGCAGCCCTTCGGACATCGGGCAGAGTGAAGCTTTCTTT
TRBV29-1,NA,TRBJ1-5,TRBD1,CSVIMTGSIGQPQHF,TGCAGCGTAATTATGACAGGGTCTATAGGACAGCCCCAGCATTTT
TRBV14,NA,TRBJ2-1,NA,CASSRDRYNEQFF,TGTGCCAGCAGCCGAGACAGGTACAATGAGCAGTTCTTC
TRBV5-1,NA,TRBJ2-1,TRBD1,CASSSGRGRSVEQFF,TGCGCCAGCAGCTCGGGAAGGGGGCGATCGGTTGAGCAGTTCTTC
TRBV5-1,once,TRBJ1-1,NA,CASSSWTEGTEAFF,TGCGCCAGCAGCTCCTGGACAGAGGGCACTGAAGCTTTCTTT
TRBV18,NA,TRBJ2-5,TRBD1,CASSRGQGFQETQYF,TGTGCCAGCTCACGGGGACAGGGCTTCCAAGAGACCCAGTACTTC
TRBV6-5,NA,TRBJ1-2,TRBD1,CASSSDRGSYGYTF,TGTGCCAGCAGTTCGGACAGGGGGTCCTATGGCTACACCTTC
TRBV7-3,NA,TRBJ2-5,TRBD2,CASSLAGGGQETQYF,TGTGCCAGCAGCTTAGCGGGGGGTGGGCAAGAGACCCAGTACTTC
TRBV5-1,few,TRBJ2-1,NA,CASSLGNRNSRNYEQFF,TGCGCCAGCAGCTTGGGCAATCGAAACAGCAGGAACTATGAGCAGTTCTTC